The entry below describes one T cell receptor beta chain. This entry belongs to a study of memory CD8 T cells in hepatitis C reinfection. Study at large: HCV reinfection: RNA-positive following two negative tests at least 60 days apart.

Per the germline V gene, CDR1 is SGHAT and CDR2 is FQNNGV. This CDR3 has 15 residues. Trimming pared 1 base from V and 2 bases from J, leaving 11 bases between. Only in-frame clones appear in the TCRdb table, and some are missing; sequencing was by immunoSEQ multiplex PCR. The profile covers approximately 46,000 clones, with about 91% appearing a single time and around 0.78% taken by the ten largest. The time point: late/post reinfection, 12 to 24 weeks after detection. Sorted cells were sequenced directly ex vivo without any in vitro expansion. A couple of donors provided sorted CD3+ CD8+ CD45RO- naive CD8 T cells at all three reinfection time points.

This sequence originates from a man between 18 and 35 years old with hepatitis C virus infection. V is TRBV11-2 and J is TRBJ1-2, with D possibly being TRBD1 (5 bases). The sample taken for sequencing was naive CD8+ T cells sorted from blood. CDR3 in DNA: TGTGCCAGCAGCTTAGGAAGGCGACAGAACTATGGCTACACCTTC. Its translation: CASSLGRRQNYGYTF. The full variable domain, completed using reference TRBV11-2 and TRBJ1-2, is EAGVAQSPRYKIIEKRQSVAFWCNPISGHATLYWYQQILGQGPKLLIQFQNNGVVDDSQLPKDRFSAERLKGVDSTLKIQPAKLEDSAVYLCASSLGRRQNYGYTFGSGTRLTVV.